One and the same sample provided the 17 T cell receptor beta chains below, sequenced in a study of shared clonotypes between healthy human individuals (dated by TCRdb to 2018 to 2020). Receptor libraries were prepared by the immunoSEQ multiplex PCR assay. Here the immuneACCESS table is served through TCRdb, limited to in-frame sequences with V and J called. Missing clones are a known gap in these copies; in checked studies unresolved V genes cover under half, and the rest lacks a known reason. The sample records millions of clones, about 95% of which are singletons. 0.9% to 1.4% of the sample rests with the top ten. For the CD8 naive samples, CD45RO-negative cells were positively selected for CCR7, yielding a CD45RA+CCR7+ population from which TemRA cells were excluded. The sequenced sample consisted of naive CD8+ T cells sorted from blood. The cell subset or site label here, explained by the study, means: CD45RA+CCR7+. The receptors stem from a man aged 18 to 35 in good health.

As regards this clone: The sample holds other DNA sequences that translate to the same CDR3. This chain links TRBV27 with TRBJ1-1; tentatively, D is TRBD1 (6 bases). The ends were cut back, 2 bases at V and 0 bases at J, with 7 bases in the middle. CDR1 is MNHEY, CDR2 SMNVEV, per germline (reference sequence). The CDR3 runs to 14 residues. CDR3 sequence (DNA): TGTGCCAGCAGTTTAGACAGGATGAACACTGAAGCTTTCTTT. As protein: CASSLDRMNTEAFF.

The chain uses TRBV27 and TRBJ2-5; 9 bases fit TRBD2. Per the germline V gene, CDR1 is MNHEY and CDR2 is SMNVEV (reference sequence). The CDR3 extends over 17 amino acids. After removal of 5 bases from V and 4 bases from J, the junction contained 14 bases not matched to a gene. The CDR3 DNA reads TGTGCCAGCAGTCCGATACGGGTAGCGGGAGTGGGAGAGACCCAGTACTTC. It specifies CASSPIRVAGVGETQYF.

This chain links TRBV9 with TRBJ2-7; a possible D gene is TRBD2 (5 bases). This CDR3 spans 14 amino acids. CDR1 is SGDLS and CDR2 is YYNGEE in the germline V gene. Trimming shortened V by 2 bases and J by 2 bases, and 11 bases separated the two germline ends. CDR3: CASSVAGLPYEQYF. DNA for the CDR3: TGTGCCAGCAGCGTGGCGGGTCTGCCCTACGAGCAGTACTTC.

This CDR3 is CASCWGADTQYF. CDR3 bases: TGTGCCAGCTGCTGGGGTGCAGATACGCAGTATTTT. The J gene is TRBJ2-3, the V gene TRBV7-9; D uncertain. V was clipped by 8 bases and J by 4 bases, with 10 bases between them. The CDR3 is 12 residues long. The V gene's germline CDR1 is SEHNR and CDR2 FQNEAQ (reference sequence).

The CDR3 bases are TGTGCCAGCACCGTGGGACAGTTGAAAGAGACCCAGTACTTC. Protein product: CASTVGQLKETQYF. This chain connects TRBV11-2 to TRBJ2-5; TRBD1 matches 7 bases. J lost 3 bases, V lost 7 bases, and 8 bases had no gene match. This CDR3 is built from 14 residues. Germline V gene sequence: CDR1 SGHAT, CDR2 FQNNGV.

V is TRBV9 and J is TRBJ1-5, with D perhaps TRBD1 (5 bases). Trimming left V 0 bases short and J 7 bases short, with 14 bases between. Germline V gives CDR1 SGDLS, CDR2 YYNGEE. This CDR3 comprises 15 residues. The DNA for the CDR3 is TGTGCCAGCAGCGTAGATGGGGGGACGGGGCAGCCCCAGCATTTT. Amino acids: CASSVDGGTGQPQHF.

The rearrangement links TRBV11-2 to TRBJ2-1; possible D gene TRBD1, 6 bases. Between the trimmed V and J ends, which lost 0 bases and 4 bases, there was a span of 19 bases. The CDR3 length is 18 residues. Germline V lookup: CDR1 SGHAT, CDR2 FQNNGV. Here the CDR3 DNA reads TGTGCCAGCAGCTTAGAAGGAGGAGAGACAGGACCTTACAATGAGCAGTTCTTC. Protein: CASSLEGGETGPYNEQFF.

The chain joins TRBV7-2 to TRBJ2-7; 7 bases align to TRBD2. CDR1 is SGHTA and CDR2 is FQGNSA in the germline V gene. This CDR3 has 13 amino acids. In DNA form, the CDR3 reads TGTGCTAGTGCGTGGGGGGGAAATTACGAGCAGTACTTC. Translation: CASAWGGNYEQYF. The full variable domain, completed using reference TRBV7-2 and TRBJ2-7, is GAGVSQSPSNKVTEKGKDVELRCDPISGHTALYWYRQSLGQGLEFLIYFQGNSAPDKSGLPSDRFSAERTGGSVSTLTIQRTQQEDSAVYLCASAWGGNYEQYFGPGTRLTVT.

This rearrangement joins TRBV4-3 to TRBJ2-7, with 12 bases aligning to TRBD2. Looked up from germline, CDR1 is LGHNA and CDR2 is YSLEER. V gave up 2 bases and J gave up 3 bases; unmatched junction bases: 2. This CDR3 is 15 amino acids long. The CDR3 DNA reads TGCGCCAGCAGCCAACAGACTAGCGGGAGCTACGAGCAGTACTTC. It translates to CASSQQTSGSYEQYF.

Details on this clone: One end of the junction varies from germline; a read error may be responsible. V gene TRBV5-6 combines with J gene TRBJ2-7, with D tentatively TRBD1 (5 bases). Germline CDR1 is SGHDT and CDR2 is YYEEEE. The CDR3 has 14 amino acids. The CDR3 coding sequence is TGTGCCAACAGCTTGGGGCATTCACCCTACGAGCAGTACTTC. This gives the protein CANSLGHSPYEQYF.

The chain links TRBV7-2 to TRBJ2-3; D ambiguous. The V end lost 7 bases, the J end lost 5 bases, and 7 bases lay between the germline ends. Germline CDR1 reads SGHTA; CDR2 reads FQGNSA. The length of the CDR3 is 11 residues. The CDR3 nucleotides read TGTGCCAGCACCCCCGTAGATACGCAGTATTTT. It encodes CASTPVDTQYF.

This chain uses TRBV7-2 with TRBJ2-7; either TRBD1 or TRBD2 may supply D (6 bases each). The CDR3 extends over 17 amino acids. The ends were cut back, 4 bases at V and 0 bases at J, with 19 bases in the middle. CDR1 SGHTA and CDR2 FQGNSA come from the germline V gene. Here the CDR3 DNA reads TGTGCCAGCAGCTCCCCTTACAGGAGGGGGTTCTCCTACGAGCAGTACTTC. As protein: CASSSPYRRGFSYEQYF.

CDR3 nucleotides: TGTGCCAGCAGCTTTGGCCAGGGGGCAAGCAATGAGCAGTTCTTC. Amino acids: CASSFGQGASNEQFF. This chain joins TRBV5-8 and TRBJ2-1, with 8 positions matching TRBD1. The CDR3 runs 15 residues. V was pared by 2 bases and J by 6 bases, with 7 bases of the junction left unmatched. Per the germline V gene, CDR1 is SGHTS and CDR2 is YDEGEE.

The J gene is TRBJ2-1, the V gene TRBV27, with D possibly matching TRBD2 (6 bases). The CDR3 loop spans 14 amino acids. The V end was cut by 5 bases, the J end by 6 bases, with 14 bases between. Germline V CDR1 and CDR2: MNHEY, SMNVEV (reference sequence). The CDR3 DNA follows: TGTGCCAGCAGTCTACTAGCTACCTCCAATGAGCAGTTCTTC. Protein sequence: CASSLLATSNEQFF.

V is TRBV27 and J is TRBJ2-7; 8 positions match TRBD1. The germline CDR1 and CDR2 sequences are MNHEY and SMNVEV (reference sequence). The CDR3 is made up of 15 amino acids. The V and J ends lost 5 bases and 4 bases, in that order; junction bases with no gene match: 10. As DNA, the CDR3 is TGTGCCAGCAGTGAAGACAGGGGAGGCCAGTACGAGCAGTACTTC. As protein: CASSEDRGGQYEQYF.

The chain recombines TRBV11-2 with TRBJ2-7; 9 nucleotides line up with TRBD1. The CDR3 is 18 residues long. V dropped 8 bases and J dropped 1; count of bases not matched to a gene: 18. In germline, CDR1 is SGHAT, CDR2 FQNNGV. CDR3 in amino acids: CASEGQGKGFEASYEQYF. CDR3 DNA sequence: TGTGCCAGCGAAGGACAGGGGAAGGGTTTTGAGGCTTCCTACGAGCAGTACTTC.

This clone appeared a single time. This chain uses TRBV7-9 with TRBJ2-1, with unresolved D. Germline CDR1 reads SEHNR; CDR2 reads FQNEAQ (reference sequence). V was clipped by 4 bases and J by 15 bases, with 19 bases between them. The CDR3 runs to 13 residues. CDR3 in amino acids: CASSSLLGNPAFF. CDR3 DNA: TGTGCCAGCAGCTCCTTACTTGGGAACCCGGCGTTCTTC.